These 27 T cell receptor beta chains were all obtained from the same sample, sequenced in a study of blood T cells in healthy people across ages. With a J-beta primer mix and a sample-barcoded 5' primer, a second PCR ran about 7 to 11 cycles. TCRdb reprocessed the 5' RACE reads with MiXCR, giving one entry per CDR3 protein. The sample includes around 1,600,000 distinct CDR3 sequences, roughly 43% of them seen just once. Sequences were obtained from blood. The receptors were sampled from a young woman in good health.

A few counts support this clonotype. This chain joins TRBV2 and TRBJ2-1, with a possible D match to TRBD1 (5 bases). This CDR3 comprises 17 residues. The ends were cut back, 5 bases at V and 4 bases at J, with 21 bases in the middle. Per germline, CDR1 SNHLY and CDR2 FYNNEI. CDR3 amino acids: CASSFSKDRVIYNEQFF. The CDR3 region has the DNA TGTGCCAGCAGTTTTTCTAAAGACAGAGTAATATACAATGAGCAGTTCTTC.

J is TRBJ2-7 and V is TRBV6-5, with D possibly TRBD1 on 6 matching bases. Germline CDR1 MNHEY, CDR2 SVGAGI. The CDR3 extends over 14 amino acids. Trimming pared 0 bases from V and 4 bases from J, leaving 10 bases between. The CDR3 loop reads CASSYSGHRYEQYF. As DNA, the CDR3 is TGTGCCAGCAGTTACTCGGGACACCGATACGAGCAGTACTTC.

On this clonotype: One end of the junction does not line up with germline, which may come from a read error. The chain recombines TRBV7-9 with TRBJ1-6, with D unclear. The germline CDR1 and CDR2 sequences are SEHNR and FQNEAQ (reference sequence). The CDR3 has 13 amino acids. For the CDR3, the DNA is TGTGCCAGCAGCGACCCGGGCAATTCACTCCTCCACTTT. Translated: CASSDPGNSLLHF. Supplemented by reference TRBV7-9 and TRBJ1-6, the full variable domain reads DTGVSQNPRHKITKRGQNVTFRCDPISEHNRLYWYRQTLGQGPEFLTYFQNEAQLEKSRLLSDRFSAERPKGSFSTLEIQRTEQGDSAMYLCASSDPGNSLLHFGNGTRLTVT.

The chain employs TRBV6-6 and TRBJ1-2, with D possibly TRBD1 on 5 matching bases. The V end was cut by 4 bases, the J end by 7 bases, with 13 bases between. Germline values: CDR1 MNHNY, CDR2 SVGAGI (reference sequence). The CDR3 has 13 amino acids. The CDR3 DNA reads as TGTGCCAGCAGTTGGGGCCACGGGGGTGGCTACACCTTC. It specifies CASSWGHGGGYTF.

The chain carries TRBV28 and TRBJ2-7, with 9 nucleotides matching TRBD1. From germline, CDR1 is MDHEN and CDR2 SYDVKM. The ends lost 6 bases at V and 2 bases at J; junction bases unmatched: 8. This CDR3 spans 15 amino acids. In DNA form, the CDR3 reads TGTGCCAGCAGGGGGACAGGGACGGTGCCCTACGAGCAGTACTTC. It specifies CASRGTGTVPYEQYF.

This clonotype was counted only a few times. The J gene is TRBJ2-7, the V gene TRBV5-6, with 11 bases identical to TRBD2. Germline V lookup: CDR1 SGHDT, CDR2 YYEEEE. Trimming removed 5 bases from V and 4 bases from J; junction bases left unmatched: 8. The CDR3 contains 15 residues. The CDR3 here is CASSFGPSGRYEQYF. CDR3 DNA: TGTGCCAGCAGTTTTGGGCCTAGCGGGAGGTACGAGCAGTACTTC. Drawing the rest from reference TRBV5-6 and TRBJ2-7, the complete variable domain is DAGVTQSPTHLIKTRGQQVTLRCSPKSGHDTVSWYQQALGQGPQFIFQYYEEEERQRGNFPDRFSGHQFPNYSSELNVNALLLGDSALYLCASSFGPSGRYEQYFGPGTRLTVT.

The chain joins TRBV20-1 to TRBJ2-1, with D perhaps assigned TRBD1 or TRBD2 (5 bases each). This CDR3 has 14 amino acids. V was clipped by 5 bases and J by 8 bases, with 19 bases between them. Germline V gene sequence: CDR1 DFQATT, CDR2 SNEGSKA (reference sequence). The CDR3 reads CSAPRDPFRDEQFF. CDR3 in DNA: TGCAGTGCTCCCCGGGACCCGTTCCGGGATGAGCAGTTCTTC.

The V gene is TRBV6-2 or TRBV6-3, the J gene TRBJ2-3; no firm D call. Germline V gene lookup returns CDR1 MNHEY and CDR2 SVGEGT. The CDR3 totals 15 residues. Trimming pared 2 bases from V and 2 bases from J, leaving 11 bases between. The CDR3 sequence: CASSYAHGYTDTQYF. CDR3 sequence (DNA): TGTGCCAGCAGTTACGCACACGGATACACAGATACGCAGTATTTT.

There are a few counts of this clonotype. The chain recombines TRBV12-3 or TRBV12-4 with TRBJ1-1, with 7 nucleotides matching TRBD1. The CDR3 sequence is 14 residues long. J gave up 3 bases and V 2 bases, and 3 bases lay outside the gene matches. This chain's CDR3 is CASSLQGGHTEAFF. CDR3 nucleotides: TGTGCCAGCAGTTTACAGGGGGGGCACACTGAAGCTTTCTTT.

This clonotype was seen a handful of times. The V call is TRBV10-3, the J call TRBJ2-7; 11 bases match TRBD1. This CDR3 spans 14 amino acids. V shed 4 bases, J shed 3 bases, and the junction held 2 bases outside the gene matches. Per germline, CDR1 ENHRY and CDR2 SYGVKD. The CDR3 DNA follows: TGTGCCATCAGTGCCGGGACAGGGGGCTACGAGCAGTACTTC. Translation gives CAISAGTGGYEQYF.

The gene calls are TRBV7-9 and TRBJ1-2, with D possibly matching TRBD1 (5 bases). In germline, CDR1 is SEHNR, CDR2 FQNEAQ (reference sequence). This CDR3 is 17 amino acids long. V lost 6 bases to trimming and J lost 3 bases, with 23 bases between them. The CDR3 nucleotides read TGTGCCAGCAGTCCACACCGGGGCAGGAGTCTGCACTATGGCTACACCTTC. This codes for CASSPHRGRSLHYGYTF.

The chain is built from TRBV4-1 and TRBJ2-1, with D perhaps assigned TRBD1 or TRBD2 (5 bases each). V was clipped by 3 bases and J by 2 bases, with 17 bases between them. CDR1 and CDR2 (germline): MGHRA, YSYEKL. The CDR3 consists of 17 residues. The CDR3 DNA reads TGCGCCAGCAGCCAGGGCTCGGGACGGAACACCTACAATGAGCAGTTCTTC. Encoded protein: CASSQGSGRNTYNEQFF.

The sample holds a few counts of this clonotype. This chain links TRBV7-8 with TRBJ1-5; no definite D call. The CDR3 runs 16 residues. Trimming removed 5 bases at V and 4 bases at J, with 18 bases between. Per germline, CDR1 SGHVS and CDR2 FQNEAQ. CDR3 residues: CASSGWARETNQPQHF. DNA for the CDR3: TGTGCCAGCAGCGGGTGGGCGAGGGAAACGAATCAGCCCCAGCATTTT.

This clonotype was picked up one time. Written as DNA, the CDR3 is TGTGCCAGCAGTGCAGGACAGCCCCAAGAGACCCAGTACTTC. It yields the protein CASSAGQPQETQYF. V usage is TRBV25-1 and J usage is TRBJ2-5; D is possibly TRBD1 (6 bases). The germline V gene encodes CDR1 MGHDK and CDR2 SYGVNS. There are 14 residues in the CDR3. V lost 4 bases to trimming and J lost 1 base, with 10 bases between them. Based on the CDR3 plus reference TRBV25-1 and TRBJ2-5, the full variable domain is EADIYQTPRYLVIGTGKKITLECSQTMGHDKMYWYQQDPGMELHLIHYSYGVNSTEKGDLSSESTVSRIRTEHFPLTLESARPSHTSQYLCASSAGQPQETQYFGPGTRLLVL.

This clonotype has a count of ten or more. The chain carries TRBV20-1 and TRBJ1-5; possibly TRBD1 for D (6 bases). This CDR3 is 16 amino acids long. The germline V and J ends were trimmed by 1 base and 0 bases, with 13 bases remaining between them. The germline V gene encodes CDR1 DFQATT and CDR2 SNEGSKA (reference sequence). CDR3 sequence reads: CSARVGGADSNQPQHF. The CDR3 bases are TGCAGTGCTAGAGTTGGGGGGGCCGATAGCAATCAGCCCCAGCATTTT.

This clonotype was seen a few times. The chain couples TRBV20-1 to TRBJ2-3, with a tentative D call TRBD1 (6 bases). V lost 0 bases to trimming and J lost 2 bases, with 12 bases between them. This CDR3 has 15 residues. Germline V gene data show CDR1 as DFQATT and CDR2 as SNEGSKA (reference sequence). The chain's CDR3 is CSARDGRDNTDTQYF. In DNA form, the CDR3 reads TGCAGTGCTAGAGATGGCCGGGACAACACAGATACGCAGTATTTT.

The chain combines TRBV5-1 with TRBJ2-5; no clear D. This CDR3 has 15 residues. The germline V and J ends were trimmed by 0 bases and 5 bases, with 14 bases remaining between them. Germline CDR1 is SGHRS and CDR2 is YFSETQ. In nucleotides, the CDR3 is TGCGCCAGCAGCTTGGATGGCGACGGGTTGGAGACCCAGTACTTC. As protein: CASSLDGDGLETQYF. The full variable domain, in which reference TRBV5-1 and TRBJ2-5 provide the parts outside the CDR3, is KAGVTQTPRYLIKTRGQQVTLSCSPISGHRSVSWYQQTPGQGLQFLFEYFSETQRNKGNFPGRFSGRQFSNSRSEMNVSTLELGDSALYLCASSLDGDGLETQYFGPGTRLLVL.

Points on this clonotype: The junction does not match germline at one end; this may be a read error. The rearrangement links TRBV20-1 to TRBJ1-5, with TRBD1 matching 7 bases. There are 14 residues in the CDR3. Germline V lookup: CDR1 DFQATT, CDR2 SNEGSKA (reference sequence). As DNA, the CDR3 is TGCAGTACTAGCGACAGGGTCGGCAATCAGCCCCAGCATTTT. This translates into CSTSDRVGNQPQHF.

This clonotype was detected only a few times. The chain has TRBV18 and TRBJ2-4; D remains ambiguous. This CDR3 contains 14 residues. Trimming cost V 3 bases and J 4 bases, with 10 bases left between them. Per germline, CDR1 KGHSH and CDR2 LQKENI. This CDR3 is CASSPASTKNIQYF. For the CDR3, the DNA is TGTGCCAGCTCACCGGCCAGTACGAAAAACATTCAGTACTTC.

V gene TRBV10-3 combines with J gene TRBJ2-5; 9 bases map to TRBD1. The CDR3 extends over 16 amino acids. Germline V gives CDR1 ENHRY, CDR2 SYGVKD. J gave up 4 bases and V 3 bases, and 9 bases lay outside the gene matches. The CDR3 nucleotides are TGTGCCATCAGTGAATCGGAGGGACAGGGTCTAGAGACCCAGTACTTC. It encodes CAISESEGQGLETQYF.

This clonotype was observed at least ten times. V gene TRBV12-3 or TRBV12-4 combines with J gene TRBJ2-3; possibly TRBD1 for D (5 bases). The V gene lost 5 bases and the J gene lost 5 bases, with 8 bases spanning the gap. This CDR3 has 12 residues. The CDR3 loop reads CASSPGLDTQYF. The CDR3 nucleotides are TGTGCCAGCAGTCCAGGGTTAGATACGCAGTATTTT.

This chain uses TRBV7-2 with TRBJ2-5, with 13 positions matching TRBD2. The germline V gene encodes CDR1 SGHTA and CDR2 FQGNSA. J gave up 11 bases and V 8 bases, and 8 bases lay outside the gene matches. This CDR3 has 13 residues. CDR3 sequence: CASRLAGGSEQYF. DNA of the CDR3: TGTGCCAGCCGACTAGCGGGAGGAAGTGAGCAGTACTTC.

This clonotype has only a few counts. The V call is TRBV7-9, the J call TRBJ1-4; D is unclear. CDR1 SEHNR and CDR2 FQNEAQ come from the germline V gene (reference sequence). Trimming took off 1 base at V and 5 bases at J, with 23 bases between the two ends. The CDR3 has 19 amino acids. CDR3 nucleotide sequence: TGTGCCAGCAGCTTAGGCCCATCCTCGGGCCCCCTTGGCAATGAAAAACTGTTTTTT. Protein product: CASSLGPSSGPLGNEKLFF.

This clonotype has a count of ten or more. The chain couples TRBV2 to TRBJ1-3; D gene unclear. The CDR3 length is 14 residues. Germline V gene data show CDR1 as SNHLY and CDR2 as FYNNEI. V was shortened by 5 bases and J by 0 bases, with 8 bases between the two germline ends. The CDR3 DNA follows: TGTGCCAGCAGTCCCCGGGGCTCTGGAAACACCATATATTTT. The encoded protein is CASSPRGSGNTIYF.

This clonotype was found a few times. CDR3 loop: CASSTGQEAYEQYF. The CDR3 nucleotides read TGTGCCAGCAGTACCGGACAGGAAGCCTACGAGCAGTACTTC. The chain carries TRBV12-3 or TRBV12-4 and TRBJ2-7, with 7 positions matching TRBD1. Trimming at V came to 5 bases and at J to 2 bases, leaving 6 bases not matched to a gene. CDR3 length: 14 amino acids.

This clonotype was picked up many times. The rearrangement uses TRBV29-1 and TRBJ2-1, with D perhaps TRBD1 (6 bases). Trimming left V 7 bases short and J 6 bases short, with 10 bases between. Germline V gene sequence: CDR1 SQVTM, CDR2 ANQGSEA. This CDR3 comprises 11 residues. The CDR3 region has the DNA TGCAGCGCAGGGGAGTTCAATGAGCAGTTCTTC. Translation gives CSAGEFNEQFF.

This clonotype was detected ten times or more. The rearrangement uses TRBV6-5 and TRBJ2-3; no firm D call. The CDR3 runs 14 residues. The germline gives CDR1 MNHEY, CDR2 SVGAGI. Trimming cost V 5 bases and J 0 bases, with 9 bases left between them. DNA of the CDR3: TGTGCCAGCAGTCCCAGTCCTAGCACAGATACGCAGTATTTT. This translates into CASSPSPSTDTQYF.